The 6 T cell receptor beta chains presented below share a single source sample, sequenced in a study of cytomegalovirus exposure and HLA in healthy donors. It was with 60 Vbeta and 13 Jbeta primers that the PCR ran. Clones were sequenced by immunoSEQ multiplex PCR, and TCRdb holds only the in-frame ones, with some missing. The repertoire has 100,000 to 120,000 clones, roughly 12% of them found once; the top ten carry approximately 16%. The sequencing input was PBMCs. The origin of the receptors is a man aged 35 to 55 in good health and CMV-seropositive.

This chain joins TRBV29-1 and TRBJ1-2; D gene ambiguous. V lost 6 bases and J 4 bases, leaving 21 bases between the germline ends. CDR1 and CDR2 from the germline V gene are SQVTM and ANQGSEA. This CDR3 comprises 15 residues. CDR3 DNA: TGCAGCGTAAAAATAGATGAGGGAACAGCCTATGGCTACACCTTC. Translation: CSVKIDEGTAYGYTF. The complete variable domain, with remaining parts taken from reference TRBV29-1 and TRBJ1-2, reads SAVISQKPSRDICQRGTSLTIQCQVDSQVTMMFWYRQQPGQSLTLIATANQGSEATYESGFVIDKFPISRPNLTFSTLTVSNMSPEDSSIYLCSVKIDEGTAYGYTFGSGTRLTVV.

V and J are TRBV7-8 and TRBJ2-2, with 7 bases lining up with TRBD2. The CDR3 is 14 amino acids. Per germline, CDR1 SGHVS and CDR2 FQNEAQ. Trimming took 3 bases from V and 3 from J; bases not matched to a gene: 1. CDR3 in amino acids: CASSFRGDTGELFF. CDR3 sequence (DNA): TGTGCCAGCAGCTTCCGGGGGGACACCGGGGAGCTGTTTTTT.

The chain uses TRBV12-5 and TRBJ1-4, with TRBD1 as a possible D gene (5 bases). Trimming stripped 8 bases from V and 8 bases from J, with 15 bases between. The CDR3 has 13 amino acids. Germline V lookup: CDR1 LGHNT, CDR2 FRNRAP. In DNA, the CDR3 is TGTGCTAGTCCCGGGACTCCTGGAGAAAAACTGTTTTTT. It is translated as CASPGTPGEKLFF.

J is TRBJ2-1 and V is TRBV7-6; 8 bases match TRBD2. Germline V gives CDR1 SGHVS, CDR2 FNYEAQ. The CDR3 is 15 residues long. The V gene end was trimmed by 4 bases and the J gene end by 5 bases; junction bases not matched to a gene: 7. CDR3 sequence (DNA): TGTGCCAGCAGCTCAGCGGGAGTGGGCAACAATGAGCAGTTCTTC. It encodes CASSSAGVGNNEQFF.

The chain recombines TRBV4-2 with TRBJ1-1; D is unclear. The CDR3 is 14 amino acids. V lost 0 bases, J lost 6 bases, and 11 bases lay in between. Germline V gene sequence: CDR1 LGHNA, CDR2 YNFKEQ. The CDR3 region is CASSQDRRVPEAFF. Here the CDR3 DNA reads TGTGCCAGCAGCCAAGATAGGAGGGTCCCTGAAGCTTTCTTT.

This clone was detected only a few times. The chain combines TRBV5-1 with TRBJ2-6, with D possibly TRBD1 on 6 matching bases. The CDR3 has 17 amino acids. Germline V CDR1 and CDR2: SGHRS, YFSETQ. Trimming cost V 0 bases and J 3 bases, with 13 bases left between them. The CDR3 bases are TGCGCCAGCAGCTTGGATATCAGGGGATTTGGGGCCAACGTCCTGACTTTC. Protein product: CASSLDIRGFGANVLTF.